Each of the 30 T cell receptor beta chains below was sequenced from the same sample in a study of spatial heterogeneity in lung cancer. The sample's time point: sample taken at primary tumor resection. Extraction of whole RNA from tumor, nontumor lung or frozen PBMC preceded unsorted sequencing. One entry per CDR3 protein results from TCRdb running MiXCR on the 5' RACE reads. The sample includes 89,000 or so distinct CDR3 sequences, approximately 21% of them seen just once. Sequencing was performed on PBMCs, taken at surgery. The receptors originated from a male donor with early-stage non-small cell lung cancer.

The V and J genes are TRBV6-2 or TRBV6-3 and TRBJ1-2; a weak D match, TRBD1 (5 bases). The V end lost 2 bases, the J end lost 4 bases, and 8 bases lay between the germline ends. The CDR3 contains 13 residues. Germline CDR1 MNHEY, CDR2 SVGEGT. Here the CDR3 reads CASSYAGSYGYTF. CDR3 nucleotide sequence: TGTGCCAGCAGTTACGCAGGGTCCTATGGCTACACCTTC.

This clonotype has a handful of counts. V and J are TRBV5-6 and TRBJ1-6; D unclear. Trimming pared 0 bases from V and 0 bases from J, leaving 7 bases between. CDR3 size: 16 residues. Looked up from germline, CDR1 is SGHDT and CDR2 is YYEEEE. CDR3: CASSLAGGSYNSPLHF. Here the CDR3 DNA reads TGTGCCAGCAGCTTGGCAGGCGGCTCCTATAATTCACCCCTCCACTTT.

In its sample, this clonotype was seen a few times. The J gene is TRBJ2-2, the V gene TRBV5-4; D is perhaps TRBD1 or TRBD2 (5 bases each). CDR3 length: 14 residues. Trimming left V 5 bases short and J 5 bases short, with 13 bases between. Germline CDR1 and CDR2: SGHNT and YYREEE (reference sequence). The CDR3 DNA follows: TGTGCCAGCAGATGGGGGTGGCAGACCGGGGAGCTGTTTTTT. It translates to CASRWGWQTGELFF.

This clonotype has a handful of counts. This rearrangement joins TRBV10-3 to TRBJ2-3; 7 nucleotides line up with TRBD2. J lost 2 bases, V lost 3 bases, and 5 bases had no gene match. This CDR3 has 15 residues. Per the germline V gene, CDR1 is ENHRY and CDR2 is SYGVKD. This chain's CDR3 is CAISDWGGSTDTQYF. CDR3 DNA sequence: TGTGCCATCAGTGACTGGGGGGGTTCCACAGATACGCAGTATTTT.

J is TRBJ2-3 and V is TRBV2, with D hard to call. The CDR3 runs to 11 residues. The V gene lost 8 bases and the J gene lost 2 bases, with 5 bases spanning the gap. CDR1 is SNHLY and CDR2 is FYNNEI in the germline V gene. The CDR3 spells CASPHTDTQYF. The CDR3 region has the DNA TGTGCCAGCCCCCACACAGATACGCAGTATTTT.

This chain uses TRBV9 with TRBJ1-4; D gene uncertain. The CDR3 spans 16 residues. Germline loops: CDR1 SGDLS, CDR2 YYNGEE. The germline V and J ends were trimmed by 4 bases and 4 bases, with 17 bases remaining between them. The CDR3 spells CASSPGRAEGNEKLFF. The CDR3 nucleotides read TGTGCCAGCAGCCCCGGGCGGGCGGAGGGTAATGAAAAACTGTTTTTT.

The rearrangement uses TRBV7-9 and TRBJ1-1; 8 nucleotides match TRBD1. The CDR3 totals 14 residues. Germline V gene lookup returns CDR1 SEHNR and CDR2 FQNEAQ (reference sequence). Trimming cost V 4 bases and J 4 bases; bases outside gene matches: 5. CDR3 coding DNA: TGTGCCAGCAGCTCACACAGGGGGAGCACTGAAGCTTTCTTT. This gives the protein CASSSHRGSTEAFF.

The chain couples TRBV24-1 to TRBJ2-1; TRBD2 is a possible D gene (5 bases). The CDR3 is 16 residues long. Germline CDR1 reads KGHDR; CDR2 reads SFDVKD. The V and J ends lost 4 bases and 9 bases respectively, with 21 bases between them. In DNA, the CDR3 is TGTGCCACCAGTGACGCTCTAGTAGGGAGTACGAGTGAGCAGTTCTTC. This gives the protein CATSDALVGSTSEQFF.

Regarding this clonotype: A read error may produce the germline difference seen at one junction end. The gene calls are TRBV10-3 and TRBJ2-1; TRBD2 agrees at 7 bases. This CDR3 region has 12 residues. Germline assignment: CDR1 ENHRY and CDR2 SYGVKD. The CDR3 region has the DNA TGTGCCATCAGTGTGGAGGGGAGGGACTCAGTCTTC. Amino acid sequence: CAISVEGRDSVF.

CDR3 amino acids: CASSWGGETQYF. The CDR3 DNA follows: TGTGCCAGCAGTTGGGGGGGGGAGACCCAGTACTTC. The chain combines TRBV28 with TRBJ2-5; 7 bases line up with TRBD2. The CDR3 covers 12 residues. Germline V gives CDR1 MDHEN, CDR2 SYDVKM. Trimming at V came to 4 bases and at J to 5 bases, leaving 1 base not matched to a gene.

In its sample, this clonotype was seen many times. This chain uses TRBV20-1 with TRBJ2-2; D is unclear. The V and J ends lost 6 bases and 6 bases respectively, with 11 bases between them. The V gene's germline CDR1 is DFQATT and CDR2 SNEGSKA (reference sequence). The CDR3 runs to 12 residues. The CDR3 region is CSAELTSGELFF. The CDR3 bases are TGCAGTGCCGAGCTGACGTCCGGGGAGCTGTTTTTT.

The chain carries TRBV7-9 and TRBJ2-7; the match to TRBD1 covers 7 bases. Germline CDR1 SEHNR, CDR2 FQNEAQ (reference sequence). The ends lost 3 bases at V and 2 bases at J; junction bases unmatched: 7. This CDR3 is 15 amino acids long. The chain's CDR3 is CASSLKGAFAYEQYF. The CDR3 DNA sequence: TGTGCCAGCAGCTTGAAGGGGGCCTTTGCCTACGAGCAGTACTTC.

This chain connects TRBV20-1 to TRBJ2-3; weak D call: TRBD2 (5 bases). This CDR3 has 15 amino acids. Germline V lookup: CDR1 DFQATT, CDR2 SNEGSKA (reference sequence). V was shortened by 3 bases and J by 1 base, with 14 bases between the two germline ends. CDR3 amino acids: CSASASSFGTDTQYF. CDR3 bases: TGCAGTGCTAGCGCATCTAGCTTTGGCACAGATACGCAGTATTTT.

This chain links TRBV4-3 with TRBJ2-6; D gene uncertain. Germline CDR1 is LGHNA and CDR2 is YSLEER. Deletions cut 0 bases from V and 4 bases from J, with 16 bases between. This CDR3 has 18 residues. CDR3 DNA sequence: TGCGCCAGCAGCCAAGAGGCCTCGACGGCGCGAGGGGCCAACGTCCTGACTTTC. Amino acid sequence: CASSQEASTARGANVLTF.

The CDR3 DNA follows: TGTGCCAGCAGCCCTTGGGGGGGATCCATGAACACTGAAGCTTTCTTT. Translation gives CASSPWGGSMNTEAFF. The chain carries TRBV28 and TRBJ1-1, with D possibly TRBD1 on 5 matching bases. Germline-derived CDR1 and CDR2 are MDHEN and SYDVKM. The CDR3 has 16 residues. V lost 6 bases to trimming and J lost 0 bases, with 17 bases between them.

The chain recombines TRBV2 with TRBJ2-1, with D uncertain. This CDR3 is built from 14 residues. With 4 bases removed from V and 9 bases from J, the gap between germline ends came to 16 bases. The germline V gene has CDR1 SNHLY and CDR2 FYNNEI. DNA for the CDR3: TGTGCCAGCAGTGGGACCCTGGGGATCCGTGAGCAGTTCTTC. Residues: CASSGTLGIREQFF.

The rearrangement joins TRBV18 to TRBJ2-7; D not resolved. V gave up 2 bases and J gave up 0 bases, with 8 bases separating them. The germline gives CDR1 KGHSH, CDR2 LQKENI. This CDR3 is 14 amino acids long. The CDR3 is CASSPMADSYEQYF. The CDR3 nucleotides read TGTGCCAGCTCACCAATGGCAGACTCCTACGAGCAGTACTTC.

This clonotype was observed a few times. The V gene is TRBV9, the J gene TRBJ1-2; no definite D call. Germline CDR1 reads SGDLS; CDR2 reads YYNGEE. V was cut by 0 bases and J by 0 bases, with 9 bases left in between. The CDR3 extends over 15 amino acids. This chain's CDR3 is CASSVASVPNYGYTF. CDR3 nucleotides: TGTGCCAGCAGCGTAGCCTCAGTACCTAACTATGGCTACACCTTC.

This clonotype has only a few counts. The rearrangement uses TRBV6-1 and TRBJ2-4; D uncertain. The CDR3 loop spans 12 amino acids. Trimming cost V 7 bases and J 5 bases, with 9 bases left between them. Germline V gene lookup returns CDR1 MNHNS and CDR2 SASEGT. In DNA form, the CDR3 reads TGTGCCAGCATATCCCTAGAAAACATTCAGTACTTC. Its protein is CASISLENIQYF.

V and J are TRBV11-3 and TRBJ1-4; D perhaps matches TRBD1 (6 bases). The germline V and J ends were trimmed by 3 bases and 10 bases, with 12 bases remaining between them. There are 13 residues in the CDR3. Germline assignment: CDR1 SGHNT and CDR2 YENEEA. DNA for the CDR3: TGTGCCAGCAGCTTCAACAGGGAGGGAAAACTGTTTTTT. Encoded protein: CASSFNREGKLFF.

The CDR3 reads CASSESRYNSPLHF. The CDR3 region has the DNA TGCGCCAGCAGTGAGTCCCGGTATAATTCACCCCTCCACTTT. The chain combines TRBV10-2 with TRBJ1-6; unclear D gene. The germline CDR1 and CDR2 sequences are WSHSY and SAAADI. With 0 bases removed from V and 4 bases from J, the gap between germline ends came to 4 bases. The CDR3 has 14 residues.

The rearrangement links TRBV4-2 to TRBJ1-2, with 9 bases fitting TRBD1. Germline-derived CDR1 and CDR2 are LGHNA and YNFKEQ. V shed 4 bases and J 3 bases; nucleotides not matched to a gene: 6. The CDR3 spans 15 residues. The CDR3 reads CASSLGTGTDYGYTF. CDR3 nucleotides: TGTGCCAGCAGCCTAGGGACAGGGACTGACTATGGCTACACCTTC.

The V and J genes are TRBV29-1 and TRBJ2-5; D call uncertain. V dropped 6 bases and J dropped 2 bases, with 10 bases sitting between them. The CDR3 loop spans 12 amino acids. Looked up from germline, CDR1 is SQVTM and CDR2 is ANQGSEA. CDR3 nucleotide sequence: TGCAGCGTCCCTGGGAAACAAGAGACCCAGTACTTC. Translated: CSVPGKQETQYF. Complete variable domain (other parts from reference TRBV29-1 and TRBJ2-5): SAVISQKPSRDICQRGTSLTIQCQVDSQVTMMFWYRQQPGQSLTLIATANQGSEATYESGFVIDKFPISRPNLTFSTLTVSNMSPEDSSIYLCSVPGKQETQYFGPGTRLLVL.

This clonotype was counted many times. A junction boundary mismatches the germline segment, possibly from a read error. The chain combines TRBV28 with TRBJ2-5; tentatively, D is TRBD2 (6 bases). The CDR3 contains 12 residues. From germline, CDR1 is MDHEN and CDR2 SYDVKM. CDR3 coding DNA: TGTGCCAGCAGTTTGTCCGCCCGGAGGGTGGACTTC. As protein: CASSLSARRVDF.

This chain joins TRBV28 and TRBJ2-7; 10 bases agree with TRBD2. After removal of 4 bases from V and 0 bases from J, the junction contained 3 bases not matched to a gene. The germline gives CDR1 MDHEN, CDR2 SYDVKM. This CDR3 spans 15 amino acids. CDR3 nucleotide sequence: TGTGCCAGCAGTTGGGTAGCGGGAGGCTCCTACGAGCAGTACTTC. Its translation is CASSWVAGGSYEQYF. Full variable domain (remainder filled in from reference TRBV28 and TRBJ2-7): DVKVTQSSRYLVKRTGEKVFLECVQDMDHENMFWYRQDPGLGLRLIYFSYDVKMKEKGDIPEGYSVSREKKERFSLILESASTNQTSMYLCASSWVAGGSYEQYFGPGTRLTVT.

The J gene is TRBJ2-3, the V gene TRBV12-3 or TRBV12-4; 8 bases fit TRBD2. The CDR3 has 15 residues. The V gene end was trimmed by 5 bases and the J gene end by 0 bases; junction bases not matched to a gene: 4. The CDR3 DNA follows: TGTGCCAGCAGTCCGGGGGGGACTAGCACAGATACGCAGTATTTT. It specifies CASSPGGTSTDTQYF.

This sequence joins TRBV20-1 and TRBJ2-1, with D uncertain. V lost 3 bases and J lost 0, with 12 bases in between. CDR3 length: 15 amino acids. Germline V gives CDR1 DFQATT, CDR2 SNEGSKA (reference sequence). The CDR3 region is CSASPSVGSYNEQFF. DNA of the CDR3: TGCAGTGCTAGCCCCTCGGTGGGCTCCTACAATGAGCAGTTCTTC.

There are many counts of this clonotype. J is TRBJ1-1 and V is TRBV4-2; maybe TRBD1 (5 bases). This CDR3 has 15 amino acids. Trimming removed 4 bases at V and 2 bases at J, with 14 bases between. CDR1 is LGHNA and CDR2 is YNFKEQ in the germline V gene. Here the CDR3 DNA reads TGTGCCAGCAGCCTCTACCGGGACCTAAACACTGAAGCTTTCTTT. Translation: CASSLYRDLNTEAFF.

This chain links TRBV19 with TRBJ2-2, with D possibly matching TRBD1 (6 bases). CDR1 is LNHDA, CDR2 SQIVND, per germline (reference sequence). The V end was cut by 8 bases, the J end by 1 base, with 14 bases between. This CDR3 region has 15 residues. CDR3 loop: CASDVTGLNTGELFF. As DNA, the CDR3 is TGTGCCAGTGATGTGACAGGATTGAACACCGGGGAGCTGTTTTTT.

This clonotype has a handful of counts. CDR3 in DNA: TGTGCCAGCAGTTCGAGAGGAAACACCATATATTTT. It specifies CASSSRGNTIYF. This chain uses TRBV28 with TRBJ1-3; D unclear. This CDR3 comprises 12 residues. Germline V lookup: CDR1 MDHEN, CDR2 SYDVKM. V lost 4 bases and J 4 bases, leaving 5 bases between the germline ends.